The rows below give T cell receptor beta chains drawn from one sample of a study of molecular identifiers for immune sequencing clone quantification. TCRdb independently ran MiXCR on the PCR reads; one entry per CDR3 protein. Of under 800,000 distinct CDR3 sequences listed, roughly 25% are singletons. Sequencing was performed on naive CD8+ T cells from blood, with Jurkat cell RNA spiked in. These receptors all come from a human donor in good health. Some libraries in this study had Jurkat cell RNA spiked in. Both conserved end residues are part of each CDR3. The order of the fields is D gene, clone size, J gene, V gene, CDR3 length, CDR3 protein, CDR3 DNA. The D gene is left open where the match is weak. A clone size is listed for some rows: how often the clone was seen (once, few, many), or a class if it is expanded.

d_gene: NA; abundance: NA; j_gene: TRBJ2-2; v_gene: TRBV24-1; len: 15; CDR3aa: CATSDHRVIGEELFF; CDR3nt: TGTGCCACCAGTGATCACAGGGTCATAGGCGAGGAGCTGTTTTTT
d_gene: NA; abundance: few; j_gene: TRBJ1-2; v_gene: TRBV12-3/TRBV12-4; len: 12; CDR3aa: CASSSGPDGYTF; CDR3nt: TGTGCCAGCAGTTCTGGACCTGATGGCTACACCTTC
d_gene: TRBD1; abundance: few; j_gene: TRBJ2-7; v_gene: TRBV6-5; len: 15; CDR3aa: CASSYGGQGNYEQYF; CDR3nt: TGTGCCAGCAGTTACGGGGGACAGGGAAACTACGAGCAGTACTTC
d_gene: TRBD1; abundance: many; j_gene: TRBJ1-1; v_gene: TRBV6-2/TRBV6-3; len: 15; CDR3aa: CASSPRGQASGEAFF; CDR3nt: TGTGCCAGCAGTCCCCGGGGACAGGCCTCTGGTGAAGCTTTCTTT
d_gene: NA; abundance: NA; j_gene: TRBJ2-3; v_gene: TRBV9; len: 12; CDR3aa: CASSPGIDAQYF; CDR3nt: TGTGCCAGCAGCCCAGGGATAGATGCGCAGTATTTT
d_gene: NA; abundance: NA; j_gene: TRBJ2-3; v_gene: TRBV12-5; len: 14; CDR3aa: CASGIWGARDTQYF; CDR3nt: TGTGCTAGTGGCATTTGGGGGGCTAGAGATACGCAGTATTTT
d_gene: NA; abundance: many; j_gene: TRBJ2-1; v_gene: TRBV29-1; len: 12; CDR3aa: CSVFSVRGEQFF; CDR3nt: TGCAGCGTTTTTTCCGTAAGGGGGGAGCAGTTCTTC
d_gene: TRBD1; abundance: NA; j_gene: TRBJ1-2; v_gene: TRBV30; len: 14; CDR3aa: CAWSAQGEVYGYTF; CDR3nt: TGTGCCTGGAGTGCACAGGGGGAGGTCTATGGCTACACCTTC
d_gene: NA; abundance: many; j_gene: TRBJ2-3; v_gene: TRBV7-9; len: 12; CDR3aa: CASSIYTDTQYF; CDR3nt: TGTGCCAGCAGCATTTACACAGATACGCAGTATTTT
d_gene: NA; abundance: NA; j_gene: TRBJ2-1; v_gene: TRBV28; len: 14; CDR3aa: CASIRHSSYNEQFF; CDR3nt: TGTGCCAGCATCCGACACAGCTCCTACAATGAGCAGTTCTTC
d_gene: NA; abundance: NA; j_gene: TRBJ2-5; v_gene: TRBV11-2; len: 13; CDR3aa: CASSSTEGETQYF; CDR3nt: TGTGCCAGCAGCTCGACGGAAGGGGAGACCCAGTACTTC
d_gene: NA; abundance: NA; j_gene: TRBJ1-1; v_gene: TRBV5-6; len: 12; CDR3aa: CASSFVRTEAFF; CDR3nt: TGTGCCAGCAGCTTCGTGAGGACTGAAGCTTTCTTT
d_gene: TRBD1; abundance: few; j_gene: TRBJ2-3; v_gene: TRBV4-1; len: 16; CDR3aa: CASSQEQNPTGDTQYF; CDR3nt: TGCGCCAGCAGCCAAGAGCAAAATCCGACAGGGGATACGCAGTATTTT
d_gene: TRBD2; abundance: few; j_gene: TRBJ2-1; v_gene: TRBV7-9; len: 14; CDR3aa: CASGTSGGHNEQFF; CDR3nt: TGTGCCAGCGGAACTAGCGGGGGCCACAATGAGCAGTTCTTC
d_gene: TRBD2; abundance: NA; j_gene: TRBJ2-1; v_gene: TRBV29-1; len: 14; CDR3aa: CSVEVSGSSDEQSF; CDR3nt: TGCAGCGTTGAAGTTAGCGGGAGTTCGGATGAGCAGTCCTTC
d_gene: NA; abundance: many; j_gene: TRBJ2-1; v_gene: TRBV30; len: 11; CDR3aa: CAWSAYHEQFF; CDR3nt: TGTGCCTGGAGTGCCTATCATGAGCAGTTCTTC
d_gene: NA; abundance: many; j_gene: TRBJ1-6; v_gene: TRBV7-8; len: 17; CDR3aa: CASSDIRAGSPNSPLHF; CDR3nt: TGTGCCAGCAGTGACATTAGGGCCGGCAGCCCGAATTCACCCCTCCACTTT
d_gene: TRBD1; abundance: many; j_gene: TRBJ2-7; v_gene: TRBV5-6; len: 14; CDR3aa: CASSWDSPSYEQYF; CDR3nt: TGTGCCAGCAGCTGGGACAGCCCCTCCTACGAGCAGTACTTC
d_gene: NA; abundance: many; j_gene: TRBJ2-2; v_gene: TRBV6-5; len: 16; CDR3aa: CASSYSGSPATGELFF; CDR3nt: TGTGCCAGCAGTTACTCGGGCAGTCCGGCCACCGGGGAGCTGTTTTTT
d_gene: NA; abundance: NA; j_gene: TRBJ2-7; v_gene: TRBV7-9; len: 15; CDR3aa: CASSLGGRPSYVQYF; CDR3nt: TGTGCCAGCAGCTTAGGGGGACGTCCCTCCTACGTGCAGTACTTC
d_gene: TRBD1; abundance: once; j_gene: TRBJ2-5; v_gene: TRBV12-3/TRBV12-4; len: 14; CDR3aa: CASSLEGAGEIQYF; CDR3nt: TGTGCCAGCAGTTTAGAGGGGGCAGGGGAGATCCAGTACTTC
d_gene: TRBD1; abundance: NA; j_gene: TRBJ2-3; v_gene: TRBV5-6; len: 13; CDR3aa: CASSRDRADTQYF; CDR3nt: TGTGCCAGCAGCCGGGACAGGGCTGATACGCAGTATTTT
d_gene: TRBD1; abundance: few; j_gene: TRBJ2-3; v_gene: TRBV19; len: 15; CDR3aa: CASSEGQGSTDTQYF; CDR3nt: TGTGCCAGTAGTGAGGGACAGGGAAGCACAGATACGCAGTATTTT
d_gene: NA; abundance: many; j_gene: TRBJ1-5; v_gene: TRBV6-6; len: 13; CDR3aa: CASSGWGVQPQHF; CDR3nt: TGTGCCAGCAGTGGTTGGGGGGTACAGCCCCAGCATTTT
d_gene: TRBD1; abundance: many; j_gene: TRBJ2-7; v_gene: TRBV30; len: 15; CDR3aa: CAWSVPTGVLYEQYF; CDR3nt: TGTGCCTGGAGTGTACCTACAGGGGTCCTCTACGAGCAGTACTTC
d_gene: TRBD2; abundance: NA; j_gene: TRBJ2-7; v_gene: TRBV5-6; len: 16; CDR3aa: CASSPGMTSGAEEQYF; CDR3nt: TGTGCCAGCAGCCCCGGGATGACTAGCGGGGCGGAGGAGCAGTACTTC
d_gene: NA; abundance: NA; j_gene: TRBJ1-5; v_gene: TRBV24-1; len: 15; CDR3aa: CATSDSREGRQPQHF; CDR3nt: TGTGCCACCAGTGACTCCAGGGAGGGGAGACAGCCCCAGCATTTT
d_gene: TRBD1; abundance: NA; j_gene: TRBJ1-2; v_gene: TRBV5-6; len: 15; CDR3aa: CASSFGTGANYGYTF; CDR3nt: TGTGCCAGCAGCTTTGGGACAGGGGCTAACTATGGCTACACCTTC
d_gene: TRBD1; abundance: few; j_gene: TRBJ2-2; v_gene: TRBV20-1; len: 15; CDR3aa: CSAARTGFDTGELFF; CDR3nt: TGCAGTGCGGCCCGGACAGGGTTCGACACCGGGGAGCTGTTTTTT
d_gene: NA; abundance: NA; j_gene: TRBJ2-3; v_gene: TRBV27; len: 16; CDR3aa: CASSLLGVGGTDTQYF; CDR3nt: TGTGCCAGCAGTCTACTGGGGGTTGGGGGCACAGATACGCAGTATTTT
d_gene: NA; abundance: NA; j_gene: TRBJ2-1; v_gene: TRBV7-9; len: 13; CDR3aa: CASSLAGSSEQFF; CDR3nt: TGTGCCAGCAGCTTAGCAGGTTCTAGTGAGCAGTTCTTC
d_gene: TRBD2; abundance: NA; j_gene: TRBJ2-1; v_gene: TRBV24-1; len: 17; CDR3aa: CATSESSGGNTYNEQFF; CDR3nt: TGTGCCACCAGTGAGTCTAGCGGGGGGAATACCTACAATGAGCAGTTCTTC
d_gene: NA; abundance: many; j_gene: TRBJ2-7; v_gene: TRBV4-1; len: 14; CDR3aa: CASSQEESGSEQYF; CDR3nt: TGCGCCAGCAGCCAAGAGGAGTCGGGGAGTGAGCAGTACTTC
d_gene: TRBD1; abundance: many; j_gene: TRBJ2-7; v_gene: TRBV27; len: 13; CDR3aa: CASSLRQGHEQYF; CDR3nt: TGTGCCAGCAGTTTAAGACAGGGGCACGAGCAGTACTTC
d_gene: NA; abundance: NA; j_gene: TRBJ2-7; v_gene: TRBV28; len: 15; CDR3aa: CASSFRDLINYEQYF; CDR3nt: TGTGCCAGCAGTTTCCGGGACCTAATCAACTACGAGCAGTACTTC
d_gene: TRBD2; abundance: NA; j_gene: TRBJ2-1; v_gene: TRBV27; len: 16; CDR3aa: CASSIGLAGGRDERFF; CDR3nt: TGTGCCAGCAGCATCGGACTAGCGGGAGGTCGGGATGAGCGGTTCTTC
d_gene: NA; abundance: few; j_gene: TRBJ2-2; v_gene: TRBV28; len: 14; CDR3aa: CASSPWSNTGELFF; CDR3nt: TGTGCCAGCAGCCCATGGTCGAACACCGGGGAGCTGTTTTTT
d_gene: TRBD1; abundance: few; j_gene: TRBJ2-7; v_gene: TRBV11-2; len: 19; CDR3aa: CASSPGIPLTGGLAYEQYF; CDR3nt: TGTGCCAGCAGCCCCGGGATCCCCCTGACAGGGGGGTTGGCCTACGAGCAGTACTTC
d_gene: NA; abundance: few; j_gene: TRBJ1-1; v_gene: TRBV13; len: 14; CDR3aa: CASSYRTDNTEAFF; CDR3nt: TGTGCCAGCAGCTATCGGACAGACAACACTGAAGCTTTCTTT
d_gene: NA; abundance: NA; j_gene: TRBJ1-1; v_gene: TRBV4-1; len: 13; CDR3aa: CASRTQTNTEAFF; CDR3nt: TGCGCCAGCAGAACCCAAACGAACACTGAAGCTTTCTTT
d_gene: NA; abundance: many; j_gene: TRBJ2-5; v_gene: TRBV12-3/TRBV12-4; len: 13; CDR3aa: CASSLSDTLTQYF; CDR3nt: TGTGCCAGCAGTTTATCGGACACCCTGACCCAGTACTTC
d_gene: TRBD2; abundance: few; j_gene: TRBJ2-5; v_gene: TRBV7-2; len: 18; CDR3aa: CASSLAHGLAGELETQYF; CDR3nt: TGTGCCAGCAGCTTAGCTCACGGACTAGCGGGAGAGTTGGAGACCCAGTACTTC
d_gene: NA; abundance: few; j_gene: TRBJ1-2; v_gene: TRBV20-1; len: 14; CDR3aa: CSARKEGGNYGYTF; CDR3nt: TGCAGTGCTAGAAAGGAGGGGGGCAACTATGGCTACACCTTC
d_gene: NA; abundance: many; j_gene: TRBJ2-5; v_gene: TRBV6-5; len: 15; CDR3aa: CASSLLGGGEETQYF; CDR3nt: TGTGCCAGCAGTCTCCTAGGAGGGGGCGAAGAGACCCAGTACTTC
d_gene: NA; abundance: NA; j_gene: TRBJ2-3; v_gene: TRBV7-9; len: 13; CDR3aa: CASCTGSRDTQYF; CDR3nt: TGTGCCAGTTGTACGGGATCGAGGGATACGCAGTATTTT
d_gene: NA; abundance: NA; j_gene: TRBJ1-1; v_gene: TRBV5-1; len: 15; CDR3aa: CASSLSSSMNTEAFF; CDR3nt: TGCGCCAGCAGCTTGTCGTCGTCAATGAACACTGAAGCTTTCTTT
d_gene: NA; abundance: few; j_gene: TRBJ2-5; v_gene: TRBV6-5; len: 15; CDR3aa: CASSYSDGSGETQYF; CDR3nt: TGTGCCAGCAGTTACTCGGACGGGAGTGGGGAGACCCAGTACTTC
d_gene: TRBD2; abundance: few; j_gene: TRBJ2-7; v_gene: TRBV9; len: 14; CDR3aa: CASSAREGRYEQYF; CDR3nt: TGTGCCAGCAGCGCGCGGGAGGGCCGGTACGAGCAGTACTTC
d_gene: NA; abundance: many; j_gene: TRBJ2-7; v_gene: TRBV14; len: 14; CDR3aa: CASSQLLQPYEQYF; CDR3nt: TGTGCCAGCAGCCAACTACTACAGCCCTACGAGCAGTACTTC
d_gene: TRBD2; abundance: many; j_gene: TRBJ2-3; v_gene: TRBV5-1; len: 16; CDR3aa: CASSLVRLAGDDTQYF; CDR3nt: TGCGCCAGCAGCTTGGTTCGACTAGCGGGAGATGATACGCAGTATTTT
d_gene: NA; abundance: few; j_gene: TRBJ2-2; v_gene: TRBV4-3; len: 15; CDR3aa: CASSRAGFGAGELFF; CDR3nt: TGCGCCAGCAGCCGGGCGGGGTTTGGGGCCGGGGAGCTGTTTTTT
d_gene: TRBD2; abundance: few; j_gene: TRBJ2-1; v_gene: TRBV7-2; len: 16; CDR3aa: CASSWLEREDYNEQFF; CDR3nt: TGTGCCAGCAGCTGGTTGGAGCGGGAGGACTACAATGAGCAGTTCTTC
d_gene: NA; abundance: NA; j_gene: TRBJ2-5; v_gene: TRBV2; len: 15; CDR3aa: CASSDARGEQETQYF; CDR3nt: TGTGCCAGCAGTGATGCCAGGGGGGAGCAAGAGACCCAGTACTTC
d_gene: NA; abundance: few; j_gene: TRBJ2-2; v_gene: TRBV9; len: 15; CDR3aa: CASNPGSANTGELFF; CDR3nt: TGTGCCAGCAACCCGGGCTCCGCGAACACCGGGGAGCTGTTTTTT
d_gene: TRBD2; abundance: few; j_gene: TRBJ2-3; v_gene: TRBV27; len: 15; CDR3aa: CASSFLAGEPDTQYF; CDR3nt: TGTGCCAGCAGTTTTTTAGCGGGGGAGCCAGATACGCAGTATTTT
d_gene: NA; abundance: many; j_gene: TRBJ1-1; v_gene: TRBV9; len: 12; CDR3aa: CASSVVGDQAFF; CDR3nt: TGTGCCAGCAGCGTAGTGGGGGATCAAGCTTTCTTT
d_gene: NA; abundance: many; j_gene: TRBJ1-2; v_gene: TRBV6-1; len: 16; CDR3aa: CASSERGYLVDYGYTF; CDR3nt: TGTGCCAGCAGTGAACGGGGGTACTTGGTAGACTATGGCTACACCTTC